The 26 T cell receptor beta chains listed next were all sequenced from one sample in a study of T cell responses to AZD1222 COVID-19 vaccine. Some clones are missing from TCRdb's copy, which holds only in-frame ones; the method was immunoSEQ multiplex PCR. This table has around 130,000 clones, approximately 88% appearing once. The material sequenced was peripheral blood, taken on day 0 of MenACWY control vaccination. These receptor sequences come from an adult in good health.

This CDR3 is CAVAGQESYEQYF. The CDR3 coding sequence is TGTGCCGTCGCGGGGCAGGAATCCTACGAGCAGTACTTC. The J gene is TRBJ2-7, the V gene TRBV10-3, with D maybe TRBD2 (6 bases). Germline lookup yields CDR1 ENHRY and CDR2 SYGVKD. The CDR3 is 13 residues long. V lost 11 bases and J lost 1, with 15 bases in between.

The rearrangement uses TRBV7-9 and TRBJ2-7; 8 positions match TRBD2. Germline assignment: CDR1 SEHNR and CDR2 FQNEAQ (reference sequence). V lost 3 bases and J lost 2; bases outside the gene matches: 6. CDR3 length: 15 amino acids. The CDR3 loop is CASSLGTSGPYEQYF. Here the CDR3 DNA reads TGTGCCAGCAGCTTGGGGACTAGTGGCCCCTACGAGCAGTACTTC.

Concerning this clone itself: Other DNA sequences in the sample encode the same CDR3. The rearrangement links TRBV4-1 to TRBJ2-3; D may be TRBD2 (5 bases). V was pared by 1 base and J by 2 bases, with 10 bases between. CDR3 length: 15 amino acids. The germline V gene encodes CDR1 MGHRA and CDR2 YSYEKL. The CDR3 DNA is TGCGCCAGCAGCCAAGTGGGAGCGGACACAGATACGCAGTATTTT. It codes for CASSQVGADTDTQYF.

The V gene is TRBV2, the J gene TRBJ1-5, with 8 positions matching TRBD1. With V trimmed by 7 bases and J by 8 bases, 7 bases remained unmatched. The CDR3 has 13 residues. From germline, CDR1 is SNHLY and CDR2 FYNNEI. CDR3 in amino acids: CASMDRVTKPQHF. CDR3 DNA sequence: TGTGCCAGCATGGACAGGGTTACTAAGCCCCAGCATTTT.

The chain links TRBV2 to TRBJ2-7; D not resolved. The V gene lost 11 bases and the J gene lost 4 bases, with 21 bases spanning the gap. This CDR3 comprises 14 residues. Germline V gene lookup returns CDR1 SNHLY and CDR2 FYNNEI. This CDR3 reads CAAARTVRVYEQYF. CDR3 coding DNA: TGTGCCGCGGCCAGGACCGTTAGAGTTTACGAGCAGTACTTC.

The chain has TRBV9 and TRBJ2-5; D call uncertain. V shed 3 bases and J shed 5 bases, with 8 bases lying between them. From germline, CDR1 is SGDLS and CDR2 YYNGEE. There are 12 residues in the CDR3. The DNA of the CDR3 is TGTGCCAGCAGCGCCGTGGGGGAGACCCAGTACTTC. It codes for CASSAVGETQYF.

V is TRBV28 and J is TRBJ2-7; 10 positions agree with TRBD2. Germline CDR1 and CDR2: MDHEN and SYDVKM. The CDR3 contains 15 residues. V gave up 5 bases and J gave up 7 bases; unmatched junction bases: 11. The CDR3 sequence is CASSPSSTSGFEQYF. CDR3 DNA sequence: TGTGCCAGCAGTCCAAGCTCGACTAGCGGGTTTGAGCAGTACTTC.

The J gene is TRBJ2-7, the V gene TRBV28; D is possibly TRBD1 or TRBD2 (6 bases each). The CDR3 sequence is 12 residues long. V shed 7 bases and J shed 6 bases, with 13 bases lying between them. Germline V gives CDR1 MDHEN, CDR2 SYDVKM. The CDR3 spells CASTFGGREQYF. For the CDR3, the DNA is TGTGCCAGCACCTTTGGGGGGCGCGAGCAGTACTTC.

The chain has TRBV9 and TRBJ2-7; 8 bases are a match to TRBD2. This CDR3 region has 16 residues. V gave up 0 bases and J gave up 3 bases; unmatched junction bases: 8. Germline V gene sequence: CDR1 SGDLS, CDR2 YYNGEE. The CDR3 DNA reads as TGTGCCAGCAGCGTAGGAGCGGGGGTACTGGACTACGAGCAGTACTTC. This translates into CASSVGAGVLDYEQYF.

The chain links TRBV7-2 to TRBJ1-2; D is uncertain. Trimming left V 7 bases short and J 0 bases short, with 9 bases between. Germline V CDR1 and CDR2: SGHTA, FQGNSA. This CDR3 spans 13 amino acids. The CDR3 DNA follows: TGTGCCAGCACCCGCGCCCCTAACTATGGCTACACCTTC. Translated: CASTRAPNYGYTF.

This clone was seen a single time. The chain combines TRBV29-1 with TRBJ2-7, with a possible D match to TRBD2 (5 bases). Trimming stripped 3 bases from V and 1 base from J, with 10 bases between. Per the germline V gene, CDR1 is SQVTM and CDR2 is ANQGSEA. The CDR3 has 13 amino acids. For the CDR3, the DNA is TGCAGCGTTGATGGTGTAGCGTCCTACGAGCAGTACTTC. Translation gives CSVDGVASYEQYF.

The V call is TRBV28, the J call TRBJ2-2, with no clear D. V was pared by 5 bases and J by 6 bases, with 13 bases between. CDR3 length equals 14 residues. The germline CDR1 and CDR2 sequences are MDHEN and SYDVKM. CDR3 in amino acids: CASSPHIGPGELFF. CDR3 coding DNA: TGTGCCAGCAGTCCCCATATAGGGCCCGGGGAGCTGTTTTTT.

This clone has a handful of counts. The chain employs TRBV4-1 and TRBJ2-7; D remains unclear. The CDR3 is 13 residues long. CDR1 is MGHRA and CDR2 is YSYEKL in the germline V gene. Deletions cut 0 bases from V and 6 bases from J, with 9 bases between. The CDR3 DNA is TGCGCCAGCAGCCAAGACGGGTTCCGCGAGCAGTACTTC. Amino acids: CASSQDGFREQYF.

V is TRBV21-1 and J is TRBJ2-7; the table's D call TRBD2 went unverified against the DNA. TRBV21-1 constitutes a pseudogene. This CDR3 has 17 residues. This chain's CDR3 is CASSKGTLAGVSYEQYF. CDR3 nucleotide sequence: TGTGCCAGCAGCAAAGGGACACTAGCGGGAGTCAGCTACGAGCAGTACTTC.

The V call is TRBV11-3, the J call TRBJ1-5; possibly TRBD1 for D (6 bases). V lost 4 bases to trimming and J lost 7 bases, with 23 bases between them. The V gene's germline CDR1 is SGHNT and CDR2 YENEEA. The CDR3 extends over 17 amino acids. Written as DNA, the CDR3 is TGTGCCAGCAGCTCATCGATCCCAGACAGGCCAGGGCAGCCCCAGCATTTT. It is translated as CASSSSIPDRPGQPQHF. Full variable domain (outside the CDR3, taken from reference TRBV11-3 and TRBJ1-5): EAGVVQSPRYKIIEKKQPVAFWCNPISGHNTLYWYLQNLGQGPELLIRYENEEAVDDSQLPKDRFSAERLKGVDSTLKIQPAELGDSAVYLCASSSSIPDRPGQPQHFGDGTRLSIL.

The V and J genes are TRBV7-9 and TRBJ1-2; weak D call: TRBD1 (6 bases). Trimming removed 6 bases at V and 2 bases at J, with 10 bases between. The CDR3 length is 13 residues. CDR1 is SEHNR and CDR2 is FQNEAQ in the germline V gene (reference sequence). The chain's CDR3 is CASSPGTNYGYTF. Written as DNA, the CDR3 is TGTGCCAGCAGTCCCGGGACAAACTATGGCTACACCTTC.

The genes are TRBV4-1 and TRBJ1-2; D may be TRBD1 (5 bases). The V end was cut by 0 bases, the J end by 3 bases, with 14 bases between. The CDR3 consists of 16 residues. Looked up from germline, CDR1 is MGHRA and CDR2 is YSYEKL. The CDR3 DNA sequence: TGCGCCAGCAGCCAAGATGAAATCGCAGGGTACTATGGCTACACCTTC. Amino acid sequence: CASSQDEIAGYYGYTF.

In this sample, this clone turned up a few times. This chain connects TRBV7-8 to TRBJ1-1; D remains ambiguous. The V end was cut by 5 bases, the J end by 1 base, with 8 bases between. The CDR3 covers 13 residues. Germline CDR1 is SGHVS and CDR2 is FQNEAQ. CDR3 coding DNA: TGTGCCAGCAGCCTCCCCCCGAACACTGAAGCTTTCTTT. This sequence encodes CASSLPPNTEAFF.

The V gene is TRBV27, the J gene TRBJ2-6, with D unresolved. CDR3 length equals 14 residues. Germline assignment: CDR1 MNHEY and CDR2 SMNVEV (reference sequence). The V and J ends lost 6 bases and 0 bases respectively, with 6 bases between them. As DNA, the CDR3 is TGTGCCAGCAGCCGACTCTCTGGGGCCAACGTCCTGACTTTC. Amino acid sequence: CASSRLSGANVLTF.

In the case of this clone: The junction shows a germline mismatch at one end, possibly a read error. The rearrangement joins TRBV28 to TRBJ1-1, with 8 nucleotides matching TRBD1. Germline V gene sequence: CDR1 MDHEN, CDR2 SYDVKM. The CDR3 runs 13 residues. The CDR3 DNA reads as TGCGCCATCGAGGACAGGGTGAACACTGAAGCTTTCTTT. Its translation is CAIEDRVNTEAFF.

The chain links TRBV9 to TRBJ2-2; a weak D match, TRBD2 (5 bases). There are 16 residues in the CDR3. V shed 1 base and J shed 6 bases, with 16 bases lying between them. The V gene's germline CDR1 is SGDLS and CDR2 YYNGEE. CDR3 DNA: TGTGCCAGCAGCGTACGAGAGGGAGAGGCCTCCGGGGAGCTGTTTTTT. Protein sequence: CASSVREGEASGELFF.

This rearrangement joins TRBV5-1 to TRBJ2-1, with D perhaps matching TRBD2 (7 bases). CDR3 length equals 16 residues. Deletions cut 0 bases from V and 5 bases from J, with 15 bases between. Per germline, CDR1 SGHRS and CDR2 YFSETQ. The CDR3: CASSLEVQGRDNEQFF. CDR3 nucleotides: TGCGCCAGCAGCTTGGAGGTTCAGGGGAGGGACAATGAGCAGTTCTTC.

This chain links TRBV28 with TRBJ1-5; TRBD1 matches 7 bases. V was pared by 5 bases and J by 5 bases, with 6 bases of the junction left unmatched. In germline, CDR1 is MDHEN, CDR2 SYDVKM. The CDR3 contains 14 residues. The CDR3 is CASSLGTADQPQHF. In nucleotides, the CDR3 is TGTGCCAGCAGTCTAGGGACAGCTGATCAGCCCCAGCATTTT.

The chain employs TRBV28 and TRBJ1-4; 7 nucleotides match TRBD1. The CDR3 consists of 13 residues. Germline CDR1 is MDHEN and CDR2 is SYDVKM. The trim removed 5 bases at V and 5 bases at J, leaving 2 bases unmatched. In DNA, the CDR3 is TGTGCCAGCAGTGGGACAGTAAATGAAAAACTGTTTTTT. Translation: CASSGTVNEKLFF. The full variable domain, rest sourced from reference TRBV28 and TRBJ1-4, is DVKVTQSSRYLVKRTGEKVFLECVQDMDHENMFWYRQDPGLGLRLIYFSYDVKMKEKGDIPEGYSVSREKKERFSLILESASTNQTSMYLCASSGTVNEKLFFGSGTQLSVL.

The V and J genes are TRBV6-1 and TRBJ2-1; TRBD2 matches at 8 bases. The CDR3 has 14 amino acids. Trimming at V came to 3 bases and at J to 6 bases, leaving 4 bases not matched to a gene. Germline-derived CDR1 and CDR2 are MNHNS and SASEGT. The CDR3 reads CASSDSGGVNEQFF. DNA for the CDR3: TGTGCCAGCAGTGATTCGGGAGGGGTCAATGAGCAGTTCTTC.

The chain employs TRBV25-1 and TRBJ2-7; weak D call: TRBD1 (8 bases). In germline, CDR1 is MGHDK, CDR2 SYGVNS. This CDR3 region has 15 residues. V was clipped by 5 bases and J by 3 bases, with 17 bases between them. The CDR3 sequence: CASSSGTGRYYEQYF. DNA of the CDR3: TGTGCCAGCAGTAGCGGGACAGGACGATACTACGAGCAGTACTTC.